This T cell receptor beta chain appears in the sequencing data of a study of T cell responses to AZD1222 COVID-19 vaccine. On this clone itself: Its antigen is unknown.

The table came from immunoSEQ multiplex PCR; TCRdb's copy has only in-frame clones and leaves some out. The table records 93,000 or so clones, over 80% of them present only once. Findings and caveats of the study: Donors were mostly white British, more females; clonal diversity possibly underestimated. Vaccine-associated CD4 TCRs spanned spike, dominant at 160-218 and 743-854. Spike-specific TCR breadth rose after two AZD1222 doses, and depth rose as well. Repertoire collection took place solely once the T cell response had peaked.

The CDR3 totals 12 residues. Trimming stripped 6 bases from V and 4 bases from J, with 9 bases between. CDR1 MDHEN and CDR2 SYDVKM come from the germline V gene. The chain links TRBV28 to TRBJ1-2; perhaps TRBD1 as D (6 bases). Sequenced here: peripheral blood, sampled on day 0 of AZD1222 vaccination. This TCR was recovered from an adult in good health. The DNA of the CDR3 is TGTGCCAGCAGCCCACAGGGCTATGGCTACACCTTC. Its translation: CASSPQGYGYTF.